The rows below give T cell receptor beta chains drawn from one sample of a study of blood T cells in healthy people across ages. TCRdb reanalysed the 5' RACE reads using MiXCR and keeps one entry per CDR3 protein. The sample gives fewer than 950,000 distinct CDR3 sequences, 50% to 65% of which show up once; 41% is in the top ten. Sequenced sample: blood. The receptors shown here come from a man at least 80 years old in good health. Each CDR3 is given with its conserved first and last residue. D genes are given only for firm matches. Expanded clones are given a class, and other clones once, few, many or no size at all.

v_call: TRBV7-2; j_call: TRBJ2-3; clone_size: .; d_call: .; cdr3_length: 14; cdr3_nt: TGTGCCAGCAAACGAGGGGGACGCACAGATACGCAGTATTTT; cdr3_aa: CASKRGGRTDTQYF
v_call: TRBV3-1; j_call: TRBJ2-3; clone_size: few; d_call: .; cdr3_length: 14; cdr3_nt: TGTGCCAGCAGCCAACTCCAGGCCCGAGATACGCAGTATTTT; cdr3_aa: CASSQLQARDTQYF
v_call: TRBV20-1; j_call: TRBJ2-1; clone_size: few; d_call: .; cdr3_length: 14; cdr3_nt: TGCAGTGCTAGAAGCGCAGGGCCCTACAATGAGCAGTTCTTC; cdr3_aa: CSARSAGPYNEQFF
v_call: TRBV7-9; j_call: TRBJ1-1; clone_size: few; d_call: TRBD1; cdr3_length: 15; cdr3_nt: TGTGCCAGCAGCTTGAGGACAGGGCCGAACACTGAAGCTTTCTTT; cdr3_aa: CASSLRTGPNTEAFF
v_call: TRBV20-1; j_call: TRBJ2-1; clone_size: .; d_call: TRBD2; cdr3_length: 15; cdr3_nt: TGCAGTGCTATTACCGGGACTAGTGGTTTGGATGAGCAGTTCTTC; cdr3_aa: CSAITGTSGLDEQFF
v_call: TRBV7-2; j_call: TRBJ1-4; clone_size: .; d_call: TRBD1; cdr3_length: 16; cdr3_nt: TGTGCCAGCAGCCTCATCGGGGGACAGGGGGCTGAAAAACTGTTTTTT; cdr3_aa: CASSLIGGQGAEKLFF
v_call: TRBV21-1; j_call: TRBJ1-2; clone_size: .; d_call: .; cdr3_length: 14; cdr3_nt: TGTGCCAGCAGCAAAGCGGGGAGTAACTATGGCTACACCTTC; cdr3_aa: CASSKAGSNYGYTF
v_call: TRBV20-1; j_call: TRBJ2-4; clone_size: few; d_call: .; cdr3_length: 15; cdr3_nt: TGCAGTGCCCCGTACAGGGAACTAGCCAAAAACATTCAGTACTTC; cdr3_aa: CSAPYRELAKNIQYF
v_call: TRBV28; j_call: TRBJ2-1; clone_size: few; d_call: .; cdr3_length: 16; cdr3_nt: TGTGCCAGCTCAGTTTATGGGCTTCAGGAGCACAATGAGCAGTTCTTC; cdr3_aa: CASSVYGLQEHNEQFF
v_call: TRBV14; j_call: TRBJ2-7; clone_size: few; d_call: TRBD2; cdr3_length: 15; cdr3_nt: TGTGCCAGCAGCCAAGATCCGGGGGGACCTACGAAGCAGTACTTC; cdr3_aa: CASSQDPGGPTKQYF
v_call: TRBV6-1; j_call: TRBJ2-3; clone_size: .; d_call: .; cdr3_length: 15; cdr3_nt: TGTGCCAGCGGTTTCACAGCCGTGGGGACAGATACGCAGTATTTT; cdr3_aa: CASGFTAVGTDTQYF
v_call: TRBV7-3; j_call: TRBJ2-1; clone_size: .; d_call: TRBD2; cdr3_length: 19; cdr3_nt: TGTGCCAGCAGCCAAGGGGCGGGGACTAGCGGGAGACTTCGGAATGAGCAGTTCTTC; cdr3_aa: CASSQGAGTSGRLRNEQFF
v_call: TRBV7-2; j_call: TRBJ2-7; clone_size: .; d_call: .; cdr3_length: 13; cdr3_nt: TGTGCCACCACCCGGACGGCCCCCTACGAGCAGTACTTC; cdr3_aa: CATTRTAPYEQYF
v_call: TRBV9; j_call: TRBJ2-7; clone_size: .; d_call: TRBD1; cdr3_length: 11; cdr3_nt: TGTGCCAGCGGGACAGGGCACGAGCAGTACTTC; cdr3_aa: CASGTGHEQYF
v_call: TRBV5-1; j_call: TRBJ1-5; clone_size: .; d_call: .; cdr3_length: 15; cdr3_nt: TGCGCCAGCAGCGAATCGGGAAGAGCTTGGGAGCCCCAGCATTTT; cdr3_aa: CASSESGRAWEPQHF
v_call: TRBV15; j_call: TRBJ1-6; clone_size: .; d_call: .; cdr3_length: 13; cdr3_nt: TGTGCCACCAGGGGCCGCCTCAGTTCACCCCTCCACTTT; cdr3_aa: CATRGRLSSPLHF
v_call: TRBV29-1; j_call: TRBJ2-5; clone_size: .; d_call: TRBD1; cdr3_length: 12; cdr3_nt: TGCAGCGTCGGGACAGTACGAGAGACCCAGTACTTC; cdr3_aa: CSVGTVRETQYF
v_call: TRBV20-1; j_call: TRBJ1-5; clone_size: .; d_call: .; cdr3_length: 13; cdr3_nt: TGCAGTGCTAGAAATGGGGTCAATCAGCCCCAGCATTTT; cdr3_aa: CSARNGVNQPQHF
v_call: TRBV20-1; j_call: TRBJ2-3; clone_size: .; d_call: TRBD2; cdr3_length: 15; cdr3_nt: TGCAGTGCTAGCCAACTAGCGGCTAGCACAGATACGCAGTATTTT; cdr3_aa: CSASQLAASTDTQYF
v_call: TRBV29-1; j_call: TRBJ1-4; clone_size: once; d_call: .; cdr3_length: 13; cdr3_nt: TGCAGCGGTGAGCGGTTAGCTAGTGAAAAACTGTTTTTT; cdr3_aa: CSGERLASEKLFF
v_call: TRBV2; j_call: TRBJ1-2; clone_size: .; d_call: .; cdr3_length: 10; cdr3_nt: TGTGCCAGCAGTGACAGGGACTACACCTTC; cdr3_aa: CASSDRDYTF
v_call: TRBV6-6; j_call: TRBJ1-4; clone_size: .; d_call: TRBD1; cdr3_length: 14; cdr3_nt: TGTGCCAGCAAAAAAAGGACAGGGAATGAAAAACTGTTTTTT; cdr3_aa: CASKKRTGNEKLFF
v_call: TRBV5-1; j_call: TRBJ2-1; clone_size: .; d_call: .; cdr3_length: 16; cdr3_nt: TGCGCCAGCACCTTGGGGTTTAAGGGTGAGAACAATGAGCAGTTCTTC; cdr3_aa: CASTLGFKGENNEQFF
v_call: TRBV27; j_call: TRBJ2-5; clone_size: .; d_call: .; cdr3_length: 16; cdr3_nt: TGTGCCAGCAGTTTAAGGGACCCCACGTACCAAGAGACCCAGTACTTC; cdr3_aa: CASSLRDPTYQETQYF
v_call: TRBV9; j_call: TRBJ2-1; clone_size: few; d_call: .; cdr3_length: 15; cdr3_nt: TGTGCCAGCAGCGTAGGCGGGCTCTCCTACAATGAGCAGTTCTTC; cdr3_aa: CASSVGGLSYNEQFF
v_call: TRBV20-1; j_call: TRBJ2-5; clone_size: .; d_call: TRBD2; cdr3_length: 14; cdr3_nt: TGCAGTGCCGATCCGGGACTAGCGGGAGTGATGCAGTACTTC; cdr3_aa: CSADPGLAGVMQYF
v_call: TRBV29-1; j_call: TRBJ2-7; clone_size: .; d_call: .; cdr3_length: 13; cdr3_nt: TGCAGCGTAAGGACAGTTCTGTCGGGCGAGCAGTACTTC; cdr3_aa: CSVRTVLSGEQYF
v_call: TRBV11-1; j_call: TRBJ2-5; clone_size: few; d_call: .; cdr3_length: 14; cdr3_nt: TGTGCCAGCAGCTTGGTATTATCAGGTGGAACCCAGTACTTC; cdr3_aa: CASSLVLSGGTQYF
v_call: TRBV6-5; j_call: TRBJ1-2; clone_size: .; d_call: .; cdr3_length: 16; cdr3_nt: TGTGCCAGCAGTTACTTGTCCAGGGAGGCGGGCTATGGCTACACCTTC; cdr3_aa: CASSYLSREAGYGYTF
v_call: TRBV2; j_call: TRBJ1-6; clone_size: .; d_call: TRBD1; cdr3_length: 15; cdr3_nt: TGTGCCAGCAGGGGCGACAGGGGGTTCAATTCACCCCTCCACTTT; cdr3_aa: CASRGDRGFNSPLHF
v_call: TRBV27; j_call: TRBJ2-7; clone_size: .; d_call: .; cdr3_length: 15; cdr3_nt: TGTGCCAGCAGTTTAGAATGGCTAGCATCCTACGAGCAGTACTTC; cdr3_aa: CASSLEWLASYEQYF
v_call: TRBV24-1; j_call: TRBJ2-5; clone_size: few; d_call: .; cdr3_length: 13; cdr3_nt: TGTGCCACCAGTGACCTGGGGCGGATAGAAGAGTACTTC; cdr3_aa: CATSDLGRIEEYF
v_call: TRBV10-3; j_call: TRBJ1-5; clone_size: .; d_call: .; cdr3_length: 14; cdr3_nt: TGTGCCATCAGTGAAAGGTCGGGGGTGCAGCCCCAGCATTTT; cdr3_aa: CAISERSGVQPQHF
v_call: TRBV7-2; j_call: TRBJ1-2; clone_size: .; d_call: .; cdr3_length: 13; cdr3_nt: TGTGCCAGCAGCTTAGAGTTGATTCGGGGCTACACCTTC; cdr3_aa: CASSLELIRGYTF
v_call: TRBV20-1; j_call: TRBJ2-3; clone_size: .; d_call: .; cdr3_length: 15; cdr3_nt: TGCAGTGGAGACAGAGTGGGGGGCGCGACAGATACGCAGTATTTT; cdr3_aa: CSGDRVGGATDTQYF